This TCR beta chain was recovered during a study of cytomegalovirus exposure and HLA in healthy donors. This clone occurred a few times. This CDR3 is built from 13 residues. CDR1 is KGHSH and CDR2 is LQKENI in the germline V gene. The V end lost 3 bases, the J end lost 7 bases, and 9 bases lay between the germline ends. The study ran its PCR with 60 Vbeta and 13 Jbeta primers. Assay: immunoSEQ multiplex PCR; the TCRdb copy retains only in-frame clones and omits some. Among roughly 220,000 clones listed, 75% to 85% were seen once. The J gene is TRBJ1-4, the V gene TRBV18; the D is unclear. The source of this sequence is a woman in her forties in good health and CMV-seronegative. The sequenced material came from PBMCs. CDR3 amino acids: CASSPVESEKLFF. The DNA for the CDR3 is TGTGCCAGCTCACCCGTTGAGAGTGAAAAACTGTTTTTT.